Following are 29 T cell receptor beta chains from one sample sequenced in a study of T cells expressing NK-cell markers. With the 5' RACE reads reprocessed, TCRdb shows one record per CDR3 protein and no DNA. The sample totals some 440,000 distinct CDR3 sequences. Sequencing was carried out using blood T cells: a sorted CD56 or NKG2C T cell subset, CD4+ or CD8+ T cells, or bulk PBMC T cells (not recorded which). The receptors shown here come from a woman aged 45-65 years in good health.

The chain employs TRBV6-5 and TRBJ2-1; checking the TCRdb D call of TRBD1 is not possible without DNA. This CDR3 region has 15 residues. CDR1 is MNHEY, CDR2 SVGAGI, per germline. CDR3 region: CASSPLLTVRDEQFF.

The chain joins TRBV7-9 to TRBJ1-1; TCRdb proposes TRBD1, but this gene call is untestable without DNA. The CDR3 sequence is 15 residues long. In germline, CDR1 is SEHNR, CDR2 FQNEAQ (reference sequence). This chain's CDR3 is CASSSNRGKDTEAFF.

The chain combines TRBV7-8 with TRBJ1-6. Per germline, CDR1 SGHVS and CDR2 FQNEAQ. The CDR3 has 15 residues. The CDR3 loop reads CASSLEPGYGTPLHF.

The V gene is TRBV5-1, the J gene TRBJ2-1; there is no DNA to check the TCRdb D call of TRBD1. Per germline, CDR1 SGHRS and CDR2 YFSETQ. This CDR3 has 11 amino acids. The CDR3 reads CASMTATDQFF.

This chain joins TRBV2 and TRBJ1-4; TCRdb picks TRBD1, but there is no DNA to check that call. CDR3 length equals 14 residues. From germline, CDR1 is SNHLY and CDR2 FYNNEI. CDR3 protein: CASTPGATNEKLFF.

Here the CDR3 reads CASSYRRRDEQFF. The chain carries TRBV6-5 and TRBJ2-1; no DNA is available, so the TRBD2 call from TCRdb remains unchecked. The CDR3 totals 13 residues. Germline V gene data show CDR1 as MNHEY and CDR2 as SVGAGI.

The chain has TRBV27 and TRBJ1-2; there is no DNA to check the TCRdb D call of TRBD1. Germline-derived CDR1 and CDR2 are MNHEY and SMNVEV (reference sequence). The CDR3 is made up of 13 amino acids. The CDR3 protein is CASSLSGGNGYTF.

V and J are TRBV12-3 or TRBV12-4 and TRBJ2-3; with no DNA, the TCRdb D assignment of TRBD1 cannot be verified. The CDR3 length is 13 residues. CDR3 sequence reads: CASSDYGGDTQYF.

This chain uses TRBV7-8 with TRBJ2-1; TCRdb proposes TRBD2, but this gene call is untestable without DNA. CDR3 size: 14 residues. Germline CDR1 is SGHVS and CDR2 is FQNEAQ. The CDR3: CASSLTSGAHEQFF.

The chain links TRBV3-1 to TRBJ2-1; absent DNA, TCRdb's TRBD1 call cannot be checked. The CDR3 extends over 13 amino acids. Germline lookup yields CDR1 LGHDT and CDR2 YNNKEL (reference sequence). This CDR3 reads CASSQDFGGRQFF.

The chain is built from TRBV7-8 and TRBJ2-4; TCRdb proposes TRBD2, but this gene call is untestable without DNA. CDR3 length: 17 amino acids. Germline V CDR1 and CDR2: SGHVS, FQNEAQ. Here the CDR3 reads CASSLPSRANAKNIQYF.

The rearrangement joins TRBV11-3 to TRBJ2-1; the D call from TCRdb, TRBD2, cannot be confirmed without DNA. This CDR3 is built from 14 residues. Germline lookup yields CDR1 SGHNT and CDR2 YENEEA. The CDR3: CASSLDNRGGEQFF.

This chain joins TRBV7-3 and TRBJ2-1; the TRBD1 assignment by TCRdb is unverifiable without DNA. The CDR3 covers 15 residues. The germline V gene has CDR1 SGHTA and CDR2 FQGTGA. CDR3 loop: CASSRGETSYNEQFF. Full variable domain (missing parts from reference TRBV7-3 and TRBJ2-1): GAGVSQTPSNKVTEKGKYVELRCDPISGHTALYWYRQSLGQGPEFLIYFQGTGAADDSGLPNDRFFAVRPEGSVSTLKIQRTERGDSAVYLCASSRGETSYNEQFFGPGTRLTVL.

The chain links TRBV7-7 to TRBJ2-1; the TCRdb call, TRBD2, lacks DNA for checking. This CDR3 is 17 amino acids long. Germline V gene lookup returns CDR1 SSHAT and CDR2 FNYEAQ (reference sequence). The CDR3 is CASSFPLASQGYNEQFF. Using reference TRBV7-7 and TRBJ2-1 for the parts outside the CDR3, the full variable domain is GAGVSQSPRYKVTKRGQDVTLRCDPISSHATLYWYQQALGQGPEFLTYFNYEAQPDKSGLPSDRFSAERPEGSISTLTIQRTEQRDSAMYRCASSFPLASQGYNEQFFGPGTRLTVL.

The chain recombines TRBV4-1 with TRBJ2-7; TCRdb proposes TRBD1, but this gene call is untestable without DNA. The CDR3 is 16 residues long. Germline CDR1 reads MGHRA; CDR2 reads YSYEKL. The CDR3 reads CASSQDRRGIGYEQYF.

The rearrangement joins TRBV12-3 or TRBV12-4 to TRBJ2-3; TCRdb calls TRBD2, which cannot be checked without DNA. CDR3 length: 17 amino acids. The CDR3: CASSPQRLAGAPDTQYF.

The chain employs TRBV9 and TRBJ1-5; TCRdb indicates TRBD1, and absent DNA this call remains unverified. The CDR3 consists of 14 residues. Germline V CDR1 and CDR2: SGDLS, YYNGEE. CDR3: CASSVTGTGQPQHF.

The V and J genes are TRBV24-1 and TRBJ2-5; TCRdb reports TRBD1, a call that lacks DNA to check it against. The CDR3 sequence is 15 residues long. CDR1 and CDR2 from the germline V gene are KGHDR and SFDVKD. The CDR3 spells CATSDEARGEETQYF.

The V call is TRBV7-9, the J call TRBJ2-7; TCRdb's D call, TRBD1, is unchecked because there is no DNA. Germline V gene sequence: CDR1 SEHNR, CDR2 FQNEAQ (reference sequence). The CDR3 length is 16 residues. The CDR3 reads CASSFHSRTGPNEQYF.

The rearrangement uses TRBV27 and TRBJ2-3; TCRdb selects TRBD2, and the lack of DNA leaves this call unchecked. This CDR3 is 13 amino acids long. In germline, CDR1 is MNHEY, CDR2 SMNVEV (reference sequence). The CDR3 loop is CASSPQDFGAQYF.

The chain uses TRBV12-3 or TRBV12-4 and TRBJ2-5; the D call of TRBD2 rests on TCRdb alone, since no DNA is present to check it. The CDR3 is 13 amino acids. Here the CDR3 reads CASSFGGQETQYF.

The chain combines TRBV20-1 with TRBJ2-7; without DNA, the TCRdb call of TRBD2 cannot be checked. In germline, CDR1 is DFQATT, CDR2 SNEGSKA (reference sequence). The CDR3 has 15 residues. The CDR3 sequence: CSARGGLPAEYEQYF.

V usage is TRBV20-1 and J usage is TRBJ1-1. The CDR3 is 12 residues long. CDR1 DFQATT and CDR2 SNEGSKA come from the germline V gene (reference sequence). This chain's CDR3 is CSLPAGNTEAFF.

The V and J genes are TRBV29-1 and TRBJ1-6; as DNA is missing, the TRBD1 call by TCRdb cannot be tested. Germline CDR1 SQVTM, CDR2 ANQGSEA. The CDR3 consists of 13 residues. CDR3 sequence: CSAGQGLGSPLHF.

V usage is TRBV10-3 and J usage is TRBJ2-6. The CDR3 loop spans 14 amino acids. In germline, CDR1 is ENHRY, CDR2 SYGVKD. CDR3 protein: CAISAVTGANVLTF.

The rearrangement joins TRBV5-1 to TRBJ2-5. Germline CDR1 reads SGHRS; CDR2 reads YFSETQ. The CDR3 extends over 14 amino acids. The CDR3 sequence: CASSLDRLEETQYF.

This sequence joins TRBV7-8 and TRBJ2-1; TCRdb outputs TRBD2, but without DNA this stays unchecked. CDR1 is SGHVS, CDR2 FQNEAQ, per germline. The CDR3 sequence is 13 residues long. The CDR3 region is CASSTSSGNEQFF.

The rearrangement links TRBV19 to TRBJ2-3. This CDR3 is built from 14 residues. The germline V gene encodes CDR1 LNHDA and CDR2 SQIVND (reference sequence). The CDR3 sequence: CASSLIVLEDTQYF.

V is TRBV14 and J is TRBJ1-6. The germline gives CDR1 SGHDN, CDR2 FVKESK. This CDR3 is 14 amino acids long. CDR3 amino acids: CASSPLFYNSPLHF.